This is a list of T cell receptor beta chains from one sample in a study of OX40 agonist ivuxolimab in advanced cancers. The assay was immunoSEQ multiplex PCR, and TCRdb's table has in-frame clones only and misses some. Among approximately 60,000 clones listed, nearly 85% were seen once. This specimen was CD4+ or CD8+ T cells sorted from blood, taken in a trial of the OX40 agonist ivuxolimab. Receptors were obtained from an adult with an advanced solid tumor such as melanoma, head and neck, liver or kidney cancer. The CDR3 runs from the conserved cysteine through the conserved F or W. Each record gives: clone size, D gene, J gene, V gene, CDR3 protein, CDR3 DNA. D genes are given only for firm matches. Expanded clones are given a class, and other clones once, few, many or no size at all.

-,TRBD2,TRBJ2-7,TRBV9,CASSPETGTPGGYEQYF,TGTGCCAGCAGCCCAGAAACCGGGACGCCGGGGGGGTACGAGCAGTACTTC
-,-,TRBJ1-2,TRBV7-8,CASSPDRPYGYTF,TGTGCCAGCAGCCCGGACAGACCCTATGGCTACACCTTC
-,-,TRBJ2-2,TRBV18,CASSRGIDTGELFF,TGTGCCAGCTCACGCGGGATAGACACCGGGGAGCTGTTTTTT
-,-,TRBJ2-2,TRBV19,CASSIHTTSNTGELFF,TGTGCCAGTAGTATCCACACGACAAGCAACACCGGGGAGCTGTTTTTT
-,-,TRBJ1-5,TRBV10-3,CAISELMTEGSYRPQHF,TGTGCCATCAGTGAGTTAATGACGGAAGGGTCGTATCGGCCCCAGCATTTT
-,TRBD1,TRBJ1-1,TRBV9,CASSVEGGGSSRSEAFF,TGTGCCAGCAGCGTAGAGGGAGGGGGCTCGTCTAGGTCTGAAGCTTTCTTT
-,-,TRBJ1-5,TRBV14,CASSSYGQPQHF,TGTGCCAGCAGCTCCTATGGGCAGCCCCAGCATTTT
-,TRBD2,TRBJ2-3,TRBV19,CASSQWDYTDTQYF,TGTGCCAGTAGTCAATGGGACTACACAGATACGCAGTATTTT
once,-,TRBJ1-1,TRBV29-1,CSVLRGRAEAFF,TGCAGCGTTCTAAGGGGTAGGGCTGAAGCTTTCTTT
-,TRBD2,TRBJ2-2,TRBV30,CAWTKPGLADKTGELFF,TGTGCCTGGACTAAACCGGGACTAGCAGATAAAACCGGGGAGCTGTTTTTT
few,-,TRBJ1-4,TRBV7-2,CASSSRGSLEKLFF,TGTGCCAGCAGCTCCAGGGGTTCCCTTGAAAAACTGTTTTTT
-,TRBD2,TRBJ2-5,TRBV5-1,CASSFAGGPQETQYF,TGCGCCAGCAGCTTTGCGGGAGGGCCCCAAGAGACCCAGTACTTC
-,-,TRBJ1-2,TRBV5-6,CASSLGGFDYGYTF,TGTGCCAGCAGCTTGGGGGGGTTTGACTATGGCTACACCTTC
-,-,TRBJ2-4,TRBV18,CASSQAAAKNIQYF,TGTGCCAGCTCACAAGCGGCCGCCAAAAACATTCAGTACTTC
once,-,TRBJ1-4,TRBV11-2,CASSLERNEKLFF,TGTGCCAGCAGCTTAGAGAGGAATGAAAAACTGTTTTTT
-,-,TRBJ2-5,TRBV5-6,CASSPQTRTQTQYF,TGTGCCAGCAGCCCCCAGACACGTACCCAGACCCAGTACTTC
-,-,TRBJ1-4,TRBV5-1,CASSEGEVSEKLFF,TGCGCCAGCAGCGAGGGGGAAGTAAGTGAAAAACTGTTTTTT
few,TRBD2,TRBJ2-1,TRBV28,CASSWTYHDSRTSGASYNEQFF,TGTGCCAGCAGTTGGACTTACCACGATTCTCGGACTAGCGGGGCCTCCTACAATGAGCAGTTCTTC
-,-,TRBJ2-7,TRBV5-1,CASTPGQNSYEQYF,TGCGCCAGCACCCCTGGACAGAACTCCTACGAGCAGTACTTC
-,-,TRBJ1-2,TRBV11-2,CASSLQGNYGYTF,TGTGCCAGCAGCCTTCAGGGTAACTATGGCTACACCTTC
-,-,TRBJ1-2,TRBV7-8,CASSFDSANYGYTF,TGTGCCAGCAGCTTCGACAGCGCTAACTATGGCTACACCTTC
-,TRBD2,TRBJ2-2,TRBV27,CASSRLAGGPGTGELFF,TGTGCCAGCAGCAGGCTAGCGGGAGGGCCGGGCACCGGGGAGCTGTTTTTT
once,-,TRBJ1-1,TRBV2,CASSAGAATEAFF,TGTGCCAGCAGCGCCGGGGCCGCCACTGAAGCTTTCTTT
once,-,TRBJ2-1,TRBV18,CASSPPRTEHEQFF,TGTGCCAGCTCACCACCGAGGACAGAGCATGAGCAGTTCTTC
few,TRBD2,TRBJ2-4,TRBV27,CASSFSGTSGIKSAKNIQYF,TGTGCCAGCAGTTTTTCCGGGACTAGCGGGATTAAATCTGCCAAAAACATTCAGTACTTC
-,-,TRBJ2-2,TRBV7-6,CASSFPGGQLFF,TGTGCCAGCAGCTTCCCAGGGGGGCAGCTGTTTTTT
-,-,TRBJ1-6,TRBV30,CAWSGREGSPLHF,TGTGCCTGGAGTGGCAGAGAGGGTTCACCCCTCCACTTT
-,-,TRBJ2-1,TRBV7-2,CVSGQGAYNEQFF,TGTGTCTCGGGGCAGGGAGCCTACAATGAGCAGTTCTTC
-,TRBD1,TRBJ1-1,TRBV19,CASSMTGRTEAFF,TGTGCCAGTAGTATGACAGGGCGGACTGAAGCTTTCTTT
-,-,TRBJ2-1,TRBV10-2,CASSESAGWYNEQFF,TGCGCCAGCAGTGAGTCTGCAGGGTGGTACAATGAGCAGTTCTTC
-,-,TRBJ1-1,TRBV4-1,CASSQDFGRVTEAFF,TGCGCCAGCAGCCAAGATTTCGGCAGGGTCACTGAAGCTTTCTTT
-,TRBD2,TRBJ2-1,TRBV9,CASSRGAGGPSYNEQFF,TGTGCCTCCAGCCGAGGGGCGGGGGGGCCCTCCTACAATGAGCAGTTCTTC
-,TRBD1,TRBJ1-5,TRBV4-1,CASSQDPTGTDQPQHF,TGCGCCAGCAGCCAAGATCCGACAGGGACAGATCAGCCCCAGCATTTT
-,TRBD1,TRBJ2-2,TRBV5-6,CASSTGQGRAGELFF,TGTGCCAGCAGCACCGGACAGGGAAGAGCCGGGGAGCTGTTTTTT
-,TRBD1,TRBJ2-7,TRBV6-5,CASRGLTGGSYEQYF,TGTGCCAGCAGGGGACTGACAGGGGGATCCTACGAGCAGTACTTC
-,TRBD2,TRBJ2-3,TRBV5-1,CASSFGLAGAPRSDTQYF,TGCGCCAGCAGCTTCGGGCTAGCGGGAGCGCCACGGTCAGATACGCAGTATTTT
-,-,TRBJ2-3,TRBV5-1,CASSLLRGGADTQYF,TGCGCCAGCAGCTTGCTGAGAGGGGGGGCAGATACGCAGTATTTT
-,-,TRBJ1-1,TRBV5-4,CASSFSGNTEAFF,TGTGCCAGCAGCTTCTCAGGGAACACTGAAGCTTTCTTT
-,-,TRBJ2-7,TRBV11-2,CASSSRNGGTYEQYF,TGTGCCAGCAGCTCCCGAAATGGGGGGACGTACGAGCAGTACTTC
-,-,TRBJ1-2,TRBV7-9,CASSLGAGAGYTF,TGTGCCAGCAGCTTGGGTGCGGGGGCTGGCTACACCTTC
medium-sized,TRBD1,TRBJ1-1,TRBV5-1,CASSQDRGNTEAFF,TGCGCCAGCAGCCAGGACAGGGGAAACACTGAAGCTTTCTTT
-,-,TRBJ2-1,TRBV4-1,CASSPLDRSSYNEQFF,TGCGCCAGCAGCCCTCTCGACCGAAGCTCCTACAATGAGCAGTTCTTC
-,-,TRBJ1-2,TRBV6-1,CASSPGQQTYYGYTF,TGTGCCAGCAGCCCGGGACAACAAACTTACTATGGCTACACCTTC
-,-,TRBJ1-3,TRBV5-1,CASSPLSSGNTIYF,TGCGCCAGCTCGCCCCTAAGCTCTGGAAACACCATATATTTT
-,TRBD1,TRBJ2-2,TRBV19,CASSNPGTDTGELFF,TGTGCCAGTAGTAATCCCGGGACAGACACCGGGGAGCTGTTTTTT
-,-,TRBJ1-5,TRBV7-9,CASSPGLGGNQPQHF,TGTGCCAGCAGTCCGGGCCTCGGGGGCAATCAGCCCCAGCATTTT
-,TRBD1,TRBJ1-3,TRBV5-5,CASSRGQGSGNTIYF,TGTGCCAGCAGCAGGGGACAGGGCTCTGGAAACACCATATATTTT
few,-,TRBJ2-5,TRBV7-3,CASSLSGTEGETQYF,TGTGCCAGCAGCTTGTCCGGGACGGAGGGGGAGACCCAGTACTTC
-,-,TRBJ2-5,TRBV5-1,CASSFQVRETQYF,TGCGCCAGCAGCTTCCAGGTTCGGGAGACCCAGTACTTC
-,-,TRBJ1-6,TRBV4-3,CASSQGRQSSYNSPLHF,TGCGCCAGCAGCCAGGGCCGCCAGAGCTCCTATAATTCACCCCTCCACTTT
-,-,TRBJ2-1,TRBV6-5,CASSSTGLHNEQFF,TGTGCCAGCAGTTCGACAGGCCTTCACAATGAGCAGTTCTTC
-,-,TRBJ2-5,TRBV2,CASSTEGEETQYF,TGTGCCAGCAGCACGGAGGGGGAAGAGACCCAGTACTTC
few,TRBD2,TRBJ2-3,TRBV5-8,CASSAGLAGFAQYF,TGTGCCAGCAGCGCGGGACTAGCGGGATTCGCTCAGTATTTT
-,-,TRBJ2-2,TRBV7-9,CASSSGAWDAGELFF,TGTGCCAGCAGCTCAGGAGCCTGGGACGCCGGGGAGCTGTTTTTT
-,-,TRBJ2-2,TRBV7-2,CASSGRNTGELFF,TGTGCCAGCAGCGGACGGAACACCGGGGAGCTGTTTTTT
-,-,TRBJ2-5,TRBV5-1,CASSLQQAEGTQYF,TGCGCCAGCAGCTTGCAACAGGCGGAGGGGACCCAGTACTTC
-,-,TRBJ1-1,TRBV4-3,CASSQALTVNTEAFF,TGCGCCAGCAGCCAAGCCCTGACGGTGAACACTGAAGCTTTCTTT